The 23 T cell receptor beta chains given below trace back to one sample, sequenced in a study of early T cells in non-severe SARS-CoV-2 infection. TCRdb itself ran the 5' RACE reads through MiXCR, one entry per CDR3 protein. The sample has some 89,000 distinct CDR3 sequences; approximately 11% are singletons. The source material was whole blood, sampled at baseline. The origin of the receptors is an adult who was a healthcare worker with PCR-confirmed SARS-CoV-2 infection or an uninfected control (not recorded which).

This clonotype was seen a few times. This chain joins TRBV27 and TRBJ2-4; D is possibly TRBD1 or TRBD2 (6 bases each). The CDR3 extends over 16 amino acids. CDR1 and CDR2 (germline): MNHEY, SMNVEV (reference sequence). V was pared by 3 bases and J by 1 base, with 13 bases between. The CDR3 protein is CASSFRGGLAKNIQYF. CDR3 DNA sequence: TGTGCCAGCAGTTTCAGAGGGGGGCTGGCCAAAAACATTCAGTACTTC.

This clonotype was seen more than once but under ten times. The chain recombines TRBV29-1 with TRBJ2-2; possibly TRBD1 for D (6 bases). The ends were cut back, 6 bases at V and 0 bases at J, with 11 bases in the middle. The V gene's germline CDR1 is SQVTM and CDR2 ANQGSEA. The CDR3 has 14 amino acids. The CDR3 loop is CSVSGTTNTGELFF. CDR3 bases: TGCAGCGTCTCCGGGACAACGAACACCGGGGAGCTGTTTTTT.

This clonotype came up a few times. The CDR3 DNA sequence: TGTGCCAGCAGCTTAGCCGGGACTAGCGGATACAATGAGCAGTTCTTC. It specifies CASSLAGTSGYNEQFF. The rearrangement links TRBV11-2 to TRBJ2-1, with TRBD2 matching 11 bases. The germline V gene has CDR1 SGHAT and CDR2 FQNNGV. The CDR3 extends over 16 amino acids. After removal of 1 base from V and 4 bases from J, the junction contained 3 bases not matched to a gene. The full variable domain, completed using reference TRBV11-2 and TRBJ2-1, is EAGVAQSPRYKIIEKRQSVAFWCNPISGHATLYWYQQILGQGPKLLIQFQNNGVVDDSQLPKDRFSAERLKGVDSTLKIQPAKLEDSAVYLCASSLAGTSGYNEQFFGPGTRLTVL.

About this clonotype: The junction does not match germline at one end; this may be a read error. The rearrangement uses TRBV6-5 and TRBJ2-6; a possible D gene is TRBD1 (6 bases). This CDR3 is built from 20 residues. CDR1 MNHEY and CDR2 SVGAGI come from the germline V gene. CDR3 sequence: CASSFDTPRGIFSGANVLIF. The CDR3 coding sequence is TGTGCCAGCAGTTTCGACACCCCCAGGGGTATTTTCTCTGGGGCCAACGTCCTGATTTTC.

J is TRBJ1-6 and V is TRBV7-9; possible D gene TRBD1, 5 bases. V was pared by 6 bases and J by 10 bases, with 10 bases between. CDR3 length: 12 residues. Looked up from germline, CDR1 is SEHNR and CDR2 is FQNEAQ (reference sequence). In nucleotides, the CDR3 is TGTGCCAGCAGTGGTCACAGGTCACCCCTCCACTTT. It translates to CASSGHRSPLHF.

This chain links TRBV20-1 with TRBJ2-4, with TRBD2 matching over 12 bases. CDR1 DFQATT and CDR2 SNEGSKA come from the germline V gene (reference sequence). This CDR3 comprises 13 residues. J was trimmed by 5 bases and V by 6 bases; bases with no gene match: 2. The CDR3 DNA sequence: TGCAGTGCGGGACTAGCGGGTGAAAACATTCAGTACTTC. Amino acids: CSAGLAGENIQYF.

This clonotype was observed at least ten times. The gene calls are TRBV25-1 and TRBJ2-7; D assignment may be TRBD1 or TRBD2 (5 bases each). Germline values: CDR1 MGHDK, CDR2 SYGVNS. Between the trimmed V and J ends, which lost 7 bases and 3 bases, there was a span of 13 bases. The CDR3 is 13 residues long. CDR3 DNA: TGTGCCAGCAATCCCAAGGGGAGCTACGAGCAGTACTTC. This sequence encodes CASNPKGSYEQYF.

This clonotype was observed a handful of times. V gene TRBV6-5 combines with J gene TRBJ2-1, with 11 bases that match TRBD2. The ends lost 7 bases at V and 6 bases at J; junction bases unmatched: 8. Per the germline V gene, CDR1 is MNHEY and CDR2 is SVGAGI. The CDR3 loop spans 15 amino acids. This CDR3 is CASNLLAGAPNEQFF. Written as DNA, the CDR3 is TGTGCCAGCAATTTACTAGCGGGAGCCCCCAATGAGCAGTTCTTC.

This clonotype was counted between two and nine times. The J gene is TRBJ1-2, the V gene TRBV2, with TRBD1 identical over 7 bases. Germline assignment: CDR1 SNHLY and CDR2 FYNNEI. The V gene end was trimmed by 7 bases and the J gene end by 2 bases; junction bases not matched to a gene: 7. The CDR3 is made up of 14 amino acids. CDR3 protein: CASTGQARNYGYTF. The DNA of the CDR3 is TGTGCCAGCACTGGACAGGCCCGAAACTATGGCTACACCTTC.

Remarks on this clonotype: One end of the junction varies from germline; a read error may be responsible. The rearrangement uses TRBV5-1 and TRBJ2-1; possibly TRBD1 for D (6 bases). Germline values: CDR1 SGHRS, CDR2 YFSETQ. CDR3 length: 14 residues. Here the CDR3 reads CVSSPVGQNNEQFF. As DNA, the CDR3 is TGCGTCAGCAGCCCGGTAGGACAGAACAATGAGCAGTTCTTC.

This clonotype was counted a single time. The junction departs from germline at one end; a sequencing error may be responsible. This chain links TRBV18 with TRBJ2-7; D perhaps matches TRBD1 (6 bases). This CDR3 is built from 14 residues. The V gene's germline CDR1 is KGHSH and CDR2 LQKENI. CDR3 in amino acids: CASSPRTDSCEQYF. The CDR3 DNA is TGTGCCAGCTCACCTAGGACAGACTCCTGCGAGCAGTACTTC. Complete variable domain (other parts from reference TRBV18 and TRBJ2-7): NAGVMQNPRHLVRRRGQEARLRCSPMKGHSHVYWYRQLPEEGLKFMVYLQKENIIDESGMPKERFSAEFPKEGPSILRIQQVVRGDSAAYFCASSPRTDSCEQYFGPGTRLTVT.

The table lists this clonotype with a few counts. Written as DNA, the CDR3 is TGTGCCAGCAGGGGGCAGGGTGTCGACGAGCAGTACTTC. The encoded protein is CASRGQGVDEQYF. The gene calls are TRBV2 and TRBJ2-7, with a weak D call TRBD1 (5 bases). The V and J ends lost 6 bases and 5 bases respectively, with 14 bases between them. Germline V gives CDR1 SNHLY, CDR2 FYNNEI. This CDR3 comprises 13 residues.

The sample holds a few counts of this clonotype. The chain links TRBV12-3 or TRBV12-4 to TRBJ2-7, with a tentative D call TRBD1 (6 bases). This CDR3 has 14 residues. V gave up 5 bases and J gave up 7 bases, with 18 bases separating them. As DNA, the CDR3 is TGTGCCAGCAGTCAACGCACACAGGGCGGGGAGCAGTACTTC. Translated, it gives CASSQRTQGGEQYF.

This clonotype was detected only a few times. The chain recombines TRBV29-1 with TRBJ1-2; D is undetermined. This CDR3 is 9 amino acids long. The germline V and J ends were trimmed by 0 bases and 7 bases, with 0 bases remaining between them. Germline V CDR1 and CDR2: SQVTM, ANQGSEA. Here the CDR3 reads CSVEDGYTF. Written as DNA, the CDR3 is TGCAGCGTTGAAGATGGCTACACCTTC. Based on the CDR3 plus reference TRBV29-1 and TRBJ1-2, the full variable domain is SAVISQKPSRDICQRGTSLTIQCQVDSQVTMMFWYRQQPGQSLTLIATANQGSEATYESGFVIDKFPISRPNLTFSTLTVSNMSPEDSSIYLCSVEDGYTFGSGTRLTVV.

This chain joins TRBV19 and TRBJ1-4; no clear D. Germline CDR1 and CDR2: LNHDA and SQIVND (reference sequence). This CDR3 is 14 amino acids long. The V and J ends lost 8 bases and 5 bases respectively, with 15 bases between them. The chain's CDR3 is CASYDPLTNEKLFF. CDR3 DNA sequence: TGTGCCAGTTACGACCCATTGACGAATGAAAAACTGTTTTTT.

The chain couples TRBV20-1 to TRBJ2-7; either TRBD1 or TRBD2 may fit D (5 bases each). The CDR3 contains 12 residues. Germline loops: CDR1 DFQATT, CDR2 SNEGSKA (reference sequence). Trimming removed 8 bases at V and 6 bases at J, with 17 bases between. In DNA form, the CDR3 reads TGCAGTCTCCGGGGACCGCGTTTCGAGCAGTACTTC. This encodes CSLRGPRFEQYF.

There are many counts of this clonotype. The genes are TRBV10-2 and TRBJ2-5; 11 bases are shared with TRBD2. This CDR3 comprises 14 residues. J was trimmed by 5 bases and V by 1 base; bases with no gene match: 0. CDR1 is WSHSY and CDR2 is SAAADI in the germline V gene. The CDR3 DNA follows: TGCGCCAGCAGTGAGTTAGCGGGAGGGGAGACCCAGTACTTC. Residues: CASSELAGGETQYF.

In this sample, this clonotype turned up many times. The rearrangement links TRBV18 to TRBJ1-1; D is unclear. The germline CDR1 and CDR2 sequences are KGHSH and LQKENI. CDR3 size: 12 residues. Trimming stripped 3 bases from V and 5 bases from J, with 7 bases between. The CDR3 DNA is TGTGCCAGCTCACCTCCCAGAACTGAAGCTTTCTTT. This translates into CASSPPRTEAFF.

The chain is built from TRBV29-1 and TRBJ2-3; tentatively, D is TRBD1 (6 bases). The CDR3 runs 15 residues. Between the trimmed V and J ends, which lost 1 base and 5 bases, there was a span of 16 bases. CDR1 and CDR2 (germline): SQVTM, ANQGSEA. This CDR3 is CSVEGGRITGDTQYF. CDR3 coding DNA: TGCAGCGTTGAAGGGGGGCGGATCACCGGAGATACGCAGTATTTT.

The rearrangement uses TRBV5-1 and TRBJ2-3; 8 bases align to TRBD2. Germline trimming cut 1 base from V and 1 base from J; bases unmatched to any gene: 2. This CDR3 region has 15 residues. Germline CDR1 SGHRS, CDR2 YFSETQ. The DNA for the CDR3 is TGCGCCAGCAGCTTGATTAGCGGGGGCACAGATACGCAGTATTTT. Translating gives CASSLISGGTDTQYF.

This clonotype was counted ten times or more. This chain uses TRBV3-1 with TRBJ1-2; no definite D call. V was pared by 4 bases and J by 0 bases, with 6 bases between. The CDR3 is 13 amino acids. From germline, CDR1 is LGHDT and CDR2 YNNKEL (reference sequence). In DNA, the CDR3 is TGTGCCAGCAGCCGCACAGCTAACTATGGCTACACCTTC. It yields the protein CASSRTANYGYTF.

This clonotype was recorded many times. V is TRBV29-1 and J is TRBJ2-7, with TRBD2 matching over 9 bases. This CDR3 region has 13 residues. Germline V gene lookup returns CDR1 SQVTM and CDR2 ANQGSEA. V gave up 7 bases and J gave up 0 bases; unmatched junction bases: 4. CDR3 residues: CSAASGISYEQYF. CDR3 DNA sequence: TGCAGCGCCGCTAGCGGGATCTCCTACGAGCAGTACTTC.

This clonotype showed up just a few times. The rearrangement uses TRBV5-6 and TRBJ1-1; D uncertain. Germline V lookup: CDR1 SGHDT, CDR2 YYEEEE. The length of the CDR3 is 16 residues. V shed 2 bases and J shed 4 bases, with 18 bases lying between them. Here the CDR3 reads CASSFLDRASGTEAFF. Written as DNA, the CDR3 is TGTGCCAGCAGCTTTCTGGACCGGGCTTCGGGCACTGAAGCTTTCTTT.